What follows is one T cell receptor beta chain and its context. Self-reported history from a screening survey and questionnaire set each donor's cohort. This CDR3 is 15 amino acids long. The V gene lost 5 bases and the J gene lost 0 bases, with 12 bases spanning the gap. Germline V gene sequence: CDR1 SGHVS, CDR2 FNYEAQ. The data were obtained in a study of blood T cell repertoires in COVID-19. Study-level background: PBMCs, B-cell-depleted T cells, or T cells provided the cDNA or gDNA that made up the material.

Per the original methods: Amplification of reference gene primers provided the estimated nucleated cell counts. Only in-frame clones appear in the TCRdb table, and some are missing; sequencing was by immunoSEQ multiplex PCR. That table gives V, J and clone size, and the DNA gave D and trimming. Here the sample spans a few hundred thousand clones, approximately 84% being singletons. This rearrangement joins TRBV7-6 to TRBJ2-3; D is unclear. This receptor was taken from a man aged 25-45 years who had recovered from COVID-19. Sequenced: PBMCs or T cells enriched from blood (not recorded which). CDR3: CASSLQQCSTDTQYF. The CDR3 nucleotides read TGTGCCAGCAGCCTACAACAGTGTAGCACAGATACGCAGTATTTT.